This TCR beta chain was identified during a study of high-grade serous ovarian cancer treatment subgroups. Study at large: Mean per sample: about 14,000 reads, about 7,000 unique TCR beta rearrangements.

Whole-study findings and limits: Same-patient tumor repertoires overlapped at roughly 0.095 to 0.8; different patients barely overlapped. Spatial context was lost because tumors were sequenced in bulk.

Concerning this clone: The antigen is undetermined.

The CDR3 length is 15 residues. Germline CDR1 reads MNHEY; CDR2 reads SVGAGI. The V end lost 0 bases, the J end lost 2 bases, and 9 bases lay between the germline ends. Assay: immunoSEQ multiplex PCR; the TCRdb copy retains only in-frame clones and omits some. The sample gives thousands of clones, roughly 60% of which show up once; 5.9% is in the top ten. Tumor samples were taken before definitive surgery or chemotherapy. This sequence joins TRBV6-5 and TRBJ2-3; D is possibly TRBD1 or TRBD2 (5 bases each). The receptor's source is a human donor with high-grade serous ovarian cancer. The sample taken for sequencing was tumor tissue. The CDR3 reads CASSYSGPNTDTQYF. In DNA, the CDR3 is TGTGCCAGCAGTTACTCGGGACCGAACACAGATACGCAGTATTTT.